The source of this T cell receptor (beta chain) is a study of identical twins. Deletions cut 8 bases from V and 9 bases from J, with 20 bases between. Germline V gene sequence: CDR1 MGHDK, CDR2 SYGVNS. This CDR3 is 14 amino acids long. TCRdb passed the 5' RACE reads through MiXCR, listing each CDR3 protein once. The table has 520,000 or so distinct CDR3 sequences, around 20% seen once. The table lists this clonotype with a few counts. These same records also appear under a second study, on T cells expressing NK-cell markers.

The sample comprised CD4+ T cells sorted from blood. The chain joins TRBV25-1 to TRBJ2-1; D is perhaps TRBD2 (9 bases). The clonotype comes from a woman under 30 in good health. The CDR3 nucleotides read TGTGCCAGCCTCGGTTCTAGCGGGACAGGTGAGCAGTTCTTC. As protein: CASLGSSGTGEQFF. Looking up the rest from reference TRBV25-1 and TRBJ2-1 gives the full variable domain: EADIYQTPRYLVIGTGKKITLECSQTMGHDKMYWYQQDPGMELHLIHYSYGVNSTEKGDLSSESTVSRIRTEHFPLTLESARPSHTSQYLCASLGSSGTGEQFFGPGTRLTVL.